This T cell receptor (beta chain) originates from a study of tumor and adjacent non-tumor tissue in lung cancer. Study information: Stage I to III disease affected ten to eleven men and 5 women aged about 31 to 85.

Turning to this clonotype: What it binds is not known. It may be a read error: a sequence one base away is much more abundant.

Three rounds of nested PCR, following a modified ARM-PCR protocol, produced the TCRbeta library. In TCRdb, the multiplex PCR reads were re-called with MiXCR into one record per CDR3 protein. The data show some 120,000 distinct CDR3 sequences, with around three fifths seen just once and roughly 13% held by the top ten. RNA was extracted from bulk tissue without any cell sorting. Study-level findings and limits: Tumor TCR diversity, when higher, was linked to shorter survival. Top 100 clones took a larger repertoire share in normal lung. TCR diversity was significantly greater in tumor than normal lung tissue.

The CDR3 totals 13 residues. The germline CDR1 and CDR2 sequences are DFQATT and SNEGSKA (reference sequence). What was sequenced was lung tumor tissue. The chain is built from TRBV20-1 and TRBJ2-7, with TRBD1 matching over 7 bases. The source is a man aged 30 to 39 with non-small cell lung cancer. CDR3 in DNA: TGCAGAGCCAAGGGACAGAACTCCTACGAGCAGTACTTC. Protein: CRAKGQNSYEQYF.